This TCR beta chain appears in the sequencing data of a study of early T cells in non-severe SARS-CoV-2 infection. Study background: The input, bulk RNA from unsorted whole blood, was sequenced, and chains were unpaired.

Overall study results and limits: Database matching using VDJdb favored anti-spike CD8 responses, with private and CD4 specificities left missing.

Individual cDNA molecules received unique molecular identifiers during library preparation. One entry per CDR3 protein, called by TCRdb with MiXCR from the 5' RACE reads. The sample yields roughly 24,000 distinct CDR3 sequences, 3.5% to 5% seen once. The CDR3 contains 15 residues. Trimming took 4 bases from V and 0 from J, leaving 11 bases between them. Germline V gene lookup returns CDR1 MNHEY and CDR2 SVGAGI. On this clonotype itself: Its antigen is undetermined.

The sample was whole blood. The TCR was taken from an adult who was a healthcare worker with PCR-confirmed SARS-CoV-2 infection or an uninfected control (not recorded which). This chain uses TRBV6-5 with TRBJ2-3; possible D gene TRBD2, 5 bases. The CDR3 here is CASSSSAASTDTQYF. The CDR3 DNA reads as TGTGCCAGCAGTTCCTCAGCGGCGAGCACAGATACGCAGTATTTT.